A single sample gave rise to the 15 T cell receptor beta chains below, sequenced in a study of blood T cell repertoires in COVID-19. The method was immunoSEQ multiplex PCR; TCRdb's version includes in-frame clones alone and lacks a portion of them. The data show tens of thousands of clones, with 87% seen just once and approximately 15% held by the top ten. Sequencing used peripheral blood. The receptor source for this set is a human donor in a cohort sampled during active COVID-19. The donor label of this sample is uncertain.

V gene TRBV20-1 combines with J gene TRBJ2-7, with D unresolved. The germline V and J ends were trimmed by 3 bases and 4 bases, with 7 bases remaining between them. CDR3 length equals 11 residues. Germline loops: CDR1 DFQATT, CDR2 SNEGSKA (reference sequence). The DNA for the CDR3 is TGCAGTGCTAGGGCAGAATACGAGCAGTACTTC. Translation gives CSARAEYEQYF.

The genes are TRBV5-6 and TRBJ2-7; no reliable D call. With 1 base removed from V and 1 base from J, the gap between germline ends came to 6 bases. The CDR3 extends over 13 amino acids. The germline V gene has CDR1 SGHDT and CDR2 YYEEEE. The CDR3 loop is CASSLQRSYEQYF. The CDR3 DNA reads as TGTGCCAGCAGCTTGCAACGGTCCTACGAGCAGTACTTC.

The chain employs TRBV28 and TRBJ1-2; 7 positions match TRBD1. The CDR3 contains 16 residues. After removal of 1 base from V and 4 bases from J, the junction contained 9 bases not matched to a gene. The germline V gene has CDR1 MDHEN and CDR2 SYDVKM. CDR3 protein: CASSLSTGGGAYGYTF. CDR3 sequence (DNA): TGTGCCAGCAGTTTATCCACAGGAGGGGGCGCCTATGGCTACACCTTC.

V gene TRBV2 combines with J gene TRBJ2-1; 11 bases are a match to TRBD2. CDR1 is SNHLY and CDR2 is FYNNEI in the germline V gene. The CDR3 contains 16 residues. The trim removed 4 bases at V and 4 bases at J, leaving 6 bases unmatched. The CDR3 nucleotides are TGTGCCAGCAGTGGTAGCGGGGGGGGCTCGTACAATGAGCAGTTCTTC. Translation: CASSGSGGGSYNEQFF.

The chain joins TRBV28 to TRBJ2-7; the match to TRBD1 covers 7 bases. CDR3 length: 15 residues. V dropped 5 bases and J dropped 4; count of bases not matched to a gene: 11. In germline, CDR1 is MDHEN, CDR2 SYDVKM. The CDR3 loop reads CASSPASGQSYEQYF. The DNA of the CDR3 is TGTGCCAGCAGTCCTGCCTCGGGACAGTCATACGAGCAGTACTTC.

The rearrangement links TRBV5-4 to TRBJ2-3; the D gene is possibly TRBD2 (6 bases). CDR3 length: 15 amino acids. V lost 1 base to trimming and J lost 0 bases, with 9 bases between them. CDR1 is SGHNT, CDR2 YYREEE, per germline (reference sequence). CDR3 region: CASSLSGVSTDTQYF. CDR3 coding DNA: TGTGCCAGCAGCTTGTCGGGGGTAAGCACAGATACGCAGTATTTT.

J is TRBJ1-1 and V is TRBV6-1, with D possibly matching TRBD1 (5 bases). Per germline, CDR1 MNHNS and CDR2 SASEGT. The CDR3 length is 14 residues. The V end lost 2 bases, the J end lost 10 bases, and 17 bases lay between the germline ends. The CDR3 loop is CASSEPRGGRRAFF. The CDR3 bases are TGTGCCAGCAGTGAACCGCGGGGCGGGCGTCGAGCTTTCTTT.

This chain uses TRBV12-5 with TRBJ2-7, with D possibly matching TRBD2 (5 bases). CDR1 is LGHNT, CDR2 FRNRAP, per germline. This CDR3 comprises 14 residues. With 4 bases removed from V and 6 bases from J, the gap between germline ends came to 16 bases. The CDR3 DNA reads TGTGCTAGTGGTTCCCTTGGGAAAGGAGGCGAGCAGTACTTC. It specifies CASGSLGKGGEQYF.

V and J are TRBV5-8 and TRBJ2-7; perhaps TRBD1 as D (5 bases). Germline assignment: CDR1 SGHTS and CDR2 YDEGEE. The CDR3 runs 13 residues. V gave up 3 bases and J gave up 2 bases, with 9 bases separating them. CDR3 residues: CASSSTVTYEQYF. The CDR3 nucleotides are TGTGCCAGCAGCTCGACAGTAACCTACGAGCAGTACTTC.

This sequence joins TRBV2 and TRBJ2-5, with D possibly being TRBD1 (5 bases). Germline V lookup: CDR1 SNHLY, CDR2 FYNNEI. The CDR3 loop spans 16 amino acids. The V end lost 5 bases, the J end lost 2 bases, and 18 bases lay between the germline ends. CDR3 region: CASSRMTVSPQETQYF. CDR3 coding DNA: TGTGCCAGCAGTCGAATGACAGTATCACCTCAAGAGACCCAGTACTTC.

The chain links TRBV12-3 or TRBV12-4 to TRBJ2-7; D uncertain. This CDR3 contains 13 residues. V gave up 8 bases and J gave up 5 bases, with 16 bases separating them. The CDR3 spells CASQLPPRDEQYF. In DNA form, the CDR3 reads TGTGCCAGCCAACTCCCCCCCCGGGACGAGCAGTACTTC.

This chain uses TRBV18 with TRBJ2-3, with D maybe TRBD1 (5 bases). The V gene's germline CDR1 is KGHSH and CDR2 LQKENI. This CDR3 comprises 15 residues. Trimming took off 0 bases at V and 0 bases at J, with 7 bases between the two ends. The CDR3 sequence is CASSPPPGSTDTQYF. The CDR3 nucleotides are TGTGCCAGCTCACCACCCCCAGGGAGCACAGATACGCAGTATTTT.

V usage is TRBV7-9 and J usage is TRBJ2-5; D perhaps matches TRBD2 (5 bases). CDR3 length: 13 amino acids. V lost 1 base and J lost 4, with 7 bases in between. CDR1 is SEHNR, CDR2 FQNEAQ, per germline (reference sequence). CDR3: CASSLVGGETQYF. In nucleotides, the CDR3 is TGTGCCAGCAGCTTAGTCGGAGGAGAGACCCAGTACTTC.

This chain joins TRBV6-5 and TRBJ2-7; TRBD2 might be the D (6 bases). V lost 4 bases, J lost 7 bases, and 17 bases lay in between. Germline values: CDR1 MNHEY, CDR2 SVGAGI. The CDR3 covers 14 residues. The CDR3 sequence: CASSSPRAGMEQYF. CDR3 nucleotides: TGTGCCAGCAGTTCTCCTAGGGCGGGGATGGAGCAGTACTTC.

The rearrangement joins TRBV9 to TRBJ1-1, with TRBD1 matching 10 bases. The germline gives CDR1 SGDLS, CDR2 YYNGEE. Trimming at V came to 4 bases and at J to 5 bases, leaving 5 bases not matched to a gene. This CDR3 has 14 amino acids. The CDR3 sequence: CASSLGQGRTEAFF. Here the CDR3 DNA reads TGTGCCAGCAGCTTGGGACAGGGGAGAACTGAAGCTTTCTTT.